A selection of T cell receptor beta chains follows, all from one sample in a study of control samples from healthy donors and cancer patients. Sequencing used immunoSEQ multiplex PCR; TCRdb keeps in-frame clones, though not all of them. In the table there are about 150,000 clones, under 95% of which are singletons. Material for sequencing was blood. All receptors come from a woman in her late teens or twenties in good health. The CDR3 runs from the conserved cysteine through the conserved F or W. A D gene is named only where the DNA matches it firmly. The size field is filled for only some rows; it gives once, few, many or a size class.

V: TRBV25-1
D: -
J: TRBJ1-2
size: -
DNA: TGTGCCAGCAGTGACTCGGGACGACCTTTGGGCTACACCTTC
CDR3: CASSDSGRPLGYTF

V: TRBV9
D: -
J: TRBJ2-3
size: -
DNA: TGTGCCAGCAGCGTAAAGTCGAGGGGGAGCACAGATACGCAGTATTTT
CDR3: CASSVKSRGSTDTQYF

V: TRBV2
D: -
J: TRBJ2-2
size: -
DNA: TGTGCCAGCAGCAGTGAGAGGGCCGCCGGGGAGCTGTTTTTT
CDR3: CASSSERAAGELFF

V: TRBV6-2/TRBV6-3
D: -
J: TRBJ1-1
size: -
DNA: TGTGCCAGCAGTTACTACAGCATGAACACTGAAGCTTTCTTT
CDR3: CASSYYSMNTEAFF

V: TRBV5-6
D: -
J: TRBJ2-7
size: -
DNA: TGTGCCAGCAGCTTGGTCGGGACGTCCAGATACTACGAGCAGTACTTC
CDR3: CASSLVGTSRYYEQYF

V: TRBV27
D: -
J: TRBJ2-3
size: -
DNA: TGTGCCAGCGGCTACAGACCAGATACGCAGTATTTT
CDR3: CASGYRPDTQYF

V: TRBV27
D: -
J: TRBJ2-5
size: -
DNA: TGTGCCAGCAGTTCCCTCGGGCTGCTAACAAGGGAGACCCAGTACTTC
CDR3: CASSSLGLLTRETQYF

V: TRBV19
D: -
J: TRBJ2-7
size: -
DNA: TGTGCCAGTAGTACCAGCCTCGGACAGTTCTACGAGCAGTACTTC
CDR3: CASSTSLGQFYEQYF

V: TRBV5-1
D: TRBD1
J: TRBJ1-1
size: -
DNA: TGCGCCAGCAGCTCAGGGGACAGATTGAACACTGAAGCTTTCTTT
CDR3: CASSSGDRLNTEAFF

V: TRBV2
D: -
J: TRBJ1-1
size: -
DNA: TGTGCCAGCAGTGCAAGGACAGCAACAAACACTGAAGCTTTCTTT
CDR3: CASSARTATNTEAFF

V: TRBV5-4
D: -
J: TRBJ2-3
size: -
DNA: TGTGCCAGCAGCTCGAACAGCCACACAGATACGCAGTATTTT
CDR3: CASSSNSHTDTQYF

V: TRBV3-1/TRBV3-2
D: -
J: TRBJ2-7
size: -
DNA: TGTGCCAGCAGCCATGTTCTAGAGGGCGAGCAGTACTTC
CDR3: CASSHVLEGEQYF

V: TRBV7-2
D: -
J: TRBJ2-4
size: -
DNA: TGTGCCAGCACCATGGACAGATCCAAAAACATTCAGTACTTC
CDR3: CASTMDRSKNIQYF

V: TRBV7-2
D: TRBD1
J: TRBJ2-2
size: -
DNA: TGTGCCAGCAGCTTAGCTCCCTACAGGGGAGGGGAGCTGTTTTTT
CDR3: CASSLAPYRGGELFF

V: TRBV7-8
D: -
J: TRBJ2-2
size: once
DNA: TGTGCCAGCAGCTTAAGCAGGGGATGGTCCGGGGAGCTGTTTTTT
CDR3: CASSLSRGWSGELFF

V: TRBV5-4
D: TRBD2
J: TRBJ2-3
size: -
DNA: TGTGCCAGCAGCTTCAGCGGGAGGGAAGATACGCAGTATTTT
CDR3: CASSFSGREDTQYF

V: TRBV3-1/TRBV3-2
D: -
J: TRBJ2-4
size: -
DNA: TGTGCCAGCAGCCCATCTGTTCAAAACATTCAGTACTTC
CDR3: CASSPSVQNIQYF

V: TRBV13
D: TRBD1
J: TRBJ1-2
size: -
DNA: TGTGCCAGCAGCTCGGAGCAGGGGGCTCAAGATGGCTACACCTTC
CDR3: CASSSEQGAQDGYTF

V: TRBV28
D: -
J: TRBJ1-2
size: -
DNA: TGTGCCAGCAGTATCGCAGGGGAACTACGGGGCTACACCTTC
CDR3: CASSIAGELRGYTF

V: TRBV21-1
D: -
J: TRBJ1-4
size: -
DNA: TGTGCCAGCAGCATCGTGCAACCGGGACAGGGAGGAAAACTGTTTTTT
CDR3: CASSIVQPGQGGKLFF

V: TRBV7-9
D: -
J: TRBJ2-3
size: -
DNA: TGTGCCAGCAGCGGGTTTAATTTAAGAGGGGAGTTTGAGGATACGCAGTATTTT
CDR3: CASSGFNLRGEFEDTQYF

V: TRBV11-3
D: -
J: TRBJ1-1
size: -
DNA: TGTGCCAGCAGACAACGGGGTAACACTGAAGCTTTCTTT
CDR3: CASRQRGNTEAFF

V: TRBV27
D: TRBD1
J: TRBJ1-5
size: -
DNA: TGTGCCAGCAGTACCGTGGGACAGGGTAGACATCAGCCCCAGCATTTT
CDR3: CASSTVGQGRHQPQHF

V: TRBV4-1
D: -
J: TRBJ1-4
size: -
DNA: TGCGCCAGCAGCCAGGGTTCAGGGTTTGGGAATGAAAAACTGTTTTTT
CDR3: CASSQGSGFGNEKLFF

V: TRBV4-1
D: TRBD1
J: TRBJ1-2
size: -
DNA: TGCGCCAGCAGCCAAGTACAGGGGGGGGATTATGATGGCTACACCTTC
CDR3: CASSQVQGGDYDGYTF